This T cell receptor (beta chain) was captured in a study of HIV-infected patients and healthy controls. This clonotype is medium-sized. Its cognate antigen is unknown. Roughly three months, about 14 weeks, into antiretroviral therapy, follow-up blood was collected. The repertoire came from unfractionated whole blood and reflected all unsorted peripheral T cells. V was clipped by 2 bases and J by 4 bases; unmatched bases: 13. Germline V gene lookup returns CDR1 LGHDT and CDR2 YNNKEL (reference sequence). The length of the CDR3 is 18 residues. cDNA was made from around 0.5 ug RNA using alpha and beta constant primers. Separate chain-specific third strand synthesis with multiplexing indices produced the alpha and beta libraries. TCRdb passed the 5' RACE reads through MiXCR, listing each CDR3 protein once. The sample lists about 5,500 distinct CDR3 sequences, approximately 9.7% occurring once. Study-level findings and limits: The diversity differences were not explained by slight age and sex differences between study cohorts. HIV+ repertoires were severely depleted of MAIT alpha-chain CDR3s, unlike healthy controls.

The chain joins TRBV3-1 to TRBJ1-2; the match to TRBD1 covers 10 bases. The sample consisted of blood, taken during antiretroviral therapy. This sequence was found in an adult with HIV infection. CDR3: CASSQNRDRGFSGYGYTF. The CDR3 DNA reads as TGTGCCAGCAGCCAAAACCGGGACAGGGGCTTTTCGGGCTATGGCTACACCTTC.